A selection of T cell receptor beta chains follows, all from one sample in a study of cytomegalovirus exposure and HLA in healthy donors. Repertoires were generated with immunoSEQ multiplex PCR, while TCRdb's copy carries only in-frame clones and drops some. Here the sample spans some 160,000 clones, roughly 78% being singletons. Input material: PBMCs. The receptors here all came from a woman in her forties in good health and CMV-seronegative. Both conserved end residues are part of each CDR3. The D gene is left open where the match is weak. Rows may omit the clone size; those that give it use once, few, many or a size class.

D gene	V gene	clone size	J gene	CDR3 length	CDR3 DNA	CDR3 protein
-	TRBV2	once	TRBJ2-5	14	TGTGCCAGCCCCGGGTGGCGATTAAGAGAGACCCAGTACTTC	CASPGWRLRETQYF
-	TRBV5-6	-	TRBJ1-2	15	TGTGCCAGCAGCCCGCTGGACACGCCGACCTATGGCTACACCTTC	CASSPLDTPTYGYTF
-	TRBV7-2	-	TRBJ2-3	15	TGTGCCAGCAGCTTAGTGGGCGGGGGCACAGATACGCAGTATTTT	CASSLVGGGTDTQYF
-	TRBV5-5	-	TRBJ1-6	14	TGTGCCAGCAGCCTTCGGGAGTCTAATTCACCCCTCCACTTT	CASSLRESNSPLHF
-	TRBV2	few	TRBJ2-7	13	TGTGCCAGCAGTGAATGGTACAGCTACGAGCAGTACTTC	CASSEWYSYEQYF
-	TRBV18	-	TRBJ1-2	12	TGTGCCAGCTCACTGACAGGCCTGGGCTACACCTTC	CASSLTGLGYTF
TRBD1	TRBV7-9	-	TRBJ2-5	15	TGTGCCAGCAGCCATTGGACAGGGTCCGCGGAGACCCAGTACTTC	CASSHWTGSAETQYF
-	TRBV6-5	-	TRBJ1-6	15	TGTGCCAGCAGAATGGACGGGGACGGGAGTTCACCCCTCCACTTT	CASRMDGDGSSPLHF
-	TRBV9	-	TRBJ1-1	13	TGTGCCAGCAGCCCTCACCCCGGGGGAGAAGCTTTCTTT	CASSPHPGGEAFF
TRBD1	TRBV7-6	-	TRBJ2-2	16	TGTGCCAGCAGCTTAGCAGGGGGCCTCAACACCGGGGAGCTGTTTTTT	CASSLAGGLNTGELFF
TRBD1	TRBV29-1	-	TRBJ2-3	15	TGCAGCGTTGAGAGGGGACAGGGCTACACAGATACGCAGTATTTT	CSVERGQGYTDTQYF
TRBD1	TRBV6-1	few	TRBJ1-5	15	TGTGCCAGCAGAACCGGACAGGAGGGCAATCAGCCCCAGCATTTT	CASRTGQEGNQPQHF
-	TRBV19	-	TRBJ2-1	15	TGTGCCAGTAGTGCCCGCGACGGGGGAGGAAATGAGCAGTTCTTC	CASSARDGGGNEQFF
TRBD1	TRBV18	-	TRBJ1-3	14	TGTGCCAGCTCAGCGACAGGGGCTGGAAACACCATATATTTT	CASSATGAGNTIYF
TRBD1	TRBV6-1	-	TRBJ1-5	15	TGTGCCAGCAGTGAAGTACAGGGGTCTAATCAGCCCCAGCATTTT	CASSEVQGSNQPQHF
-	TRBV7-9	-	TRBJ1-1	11	TGTGCCAGCAGCTTAACAGACGAAGCTTTCTTT	CASSLTDEAFF
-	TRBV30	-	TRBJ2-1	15	TGTGCCTGGAGTGTAAGTCCCGAGCCTAACAATGAGCAGTTCTTC	CAWSVSPEPNNEQFF
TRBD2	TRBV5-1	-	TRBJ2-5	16	TGCGCCAGCAGCGAGGGACTAGCGGGGGGTCAAGAGACCCAGTACTTC	CASSEGLAGGQETQYF
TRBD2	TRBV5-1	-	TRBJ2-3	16	TGCGCCAGCAGGGGTGATAACGCGGGGAGGGCAGATACGCAGTATTTT	CASRGDNAGRADTQYF
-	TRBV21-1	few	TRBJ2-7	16	TGTGCCAGCAGCAATCCTACAGCCCCATCATATTACGAGCAGTACTTC	CASSNPTAPSYYEQYF
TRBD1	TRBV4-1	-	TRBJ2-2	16	TGCGCCAGCAGCGACCGGGACAGGGGGCTTGGCGGGGAGCTGTTTTTT	CASSDRDRGLGGELFF
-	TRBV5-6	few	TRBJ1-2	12	TGTGCCAGCAGATACAGAGACTATGGCTACACCTTC	CASRYRDYGYTF
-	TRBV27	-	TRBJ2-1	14	TGTGCCAGCATCTCGACTAGATCTTACAATGAGCAGTTCTTC	CASISTRSYNEQFF
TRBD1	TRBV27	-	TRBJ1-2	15	TGTGCCAGCTCTAGGGCAGGGGGCGCCTACTATGGCTACACCTTC	CASSRAGGAYYGYTF
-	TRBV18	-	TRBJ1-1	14	TGTGCCAGCTCACCAGGGGCGGAAAAGACTGAAGCTTTCTTT	CASSPGAEKTEAFF
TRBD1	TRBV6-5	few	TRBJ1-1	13	TGTGCCAGCAGCGTGGACAGGGGCACTGAAGCTTTCTTT	CASSVDRGTEAFF
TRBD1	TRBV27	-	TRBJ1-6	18	TGTGCCAGCAGTTTTTCTCGGACAGGGAGGGGGGATAATTCACCCCTCCACTTT	CASSFSRTGRGDNSPLHF
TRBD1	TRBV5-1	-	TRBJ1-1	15	TGCGCCAGCAGCTTGGAGCAGGGGGCGGTCACTGAAGCTTTCTTT	CASSLEQGAVTEAFF
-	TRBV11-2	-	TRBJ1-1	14	TGTGCCAGCAGCTTGTCCACAGGGCAAACTGAAGCTTTCTTT	CASSLSTGQTEAFF
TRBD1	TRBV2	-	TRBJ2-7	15	TGTGCCAGCAGTGAGGGACAGGGGGTAACCTACGAGCAGTACTTC	CASSEGQGVTYEQYF
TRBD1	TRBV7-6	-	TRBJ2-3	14	TGTGCCAGCAGCCCGGACAGGGCAACAGATACGCAGTATTTT	CASSPDRATDTQYF
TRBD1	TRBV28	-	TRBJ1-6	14	TGTGCCAGCAGAAGGGACAGCAATAATTCACCCCTCCACTTT	CASRRDSNNSPLHF
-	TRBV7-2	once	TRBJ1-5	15	TGTGCCAGCAGCGTCTTTCAGGGTCCGGATCAGCCCCAGCATTTT	CASSVFQGPDQPQHF
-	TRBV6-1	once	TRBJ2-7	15	TGTGCCAGCAGTGAACTACTAGGAACAACCTACGAGCAGTACTTC	CASSELLGTTYEQYF
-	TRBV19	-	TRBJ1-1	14	TGTGCCAGCTCTATTAGCCCGGGAGGGGGTGAAGCTTTCTTT	CASSISPGGGEAFF
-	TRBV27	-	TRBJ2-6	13	TGTGCCAGCAGTTTAGTAGGGGCCAACGTCCTGACTTTC	CASSLVGANVLTF
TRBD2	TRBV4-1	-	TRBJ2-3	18	TGCGCCAGCAGCCCTGGGTGGTTAAGAGCGGGGGACACAGATACGCAGTATTTT	CASSPGWLRAGDTDTQYF
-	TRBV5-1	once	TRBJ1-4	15	TGCGCCAGCAGAAAAGCAGGGTTGGATAATGAAAAACTGTTTTTT	CASRKAGLDNEKLFF
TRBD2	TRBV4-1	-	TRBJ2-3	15	TGCGCCAGCAGCCCCAAGCAAACAACGGGAGGTACGCAGTATTTT	CASSPKQTTGGTQYF
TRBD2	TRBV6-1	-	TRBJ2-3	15	TGTGCCAACAGTGTTCCGCGGGGGGGCACAGATACGCAGTATTTT	CANSVPRGGTDTQYF
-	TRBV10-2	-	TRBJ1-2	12	TGCGCCAGCAGCTTAGAACCCTATGGCTACACCTTC	CASSLEPYGYTF
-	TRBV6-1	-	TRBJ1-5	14	TGTGCCAGCAGTGAGGGGGGGCCCAATCAGCCCCAGCATTTT	CASSEGGPNQPQHF
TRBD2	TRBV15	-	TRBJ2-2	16	TGTGCCACCAGGGGCCTGGCGGGGGGGCCCACCGGGGAGCTGTTTTTT	CATRGLAGGPTGELFF
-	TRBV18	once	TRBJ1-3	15	TGTGCCAGCTCTCTTCAGGGTTCCACTGGAAACACCATATATTTT	CASSLQGSTGNTIYF
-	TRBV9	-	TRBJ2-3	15	TGTGCCAGCAGCGTGGGGGGGCCGGGCACAGATACGCAGTATTTT	CASSVGGPGTDTQYF
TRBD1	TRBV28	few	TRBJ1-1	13	TGTGCCAGCAGTTCACCAGGGGGTGGTGAAGCTTTCTTT	CASSSPGGGEAFF
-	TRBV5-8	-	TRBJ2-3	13	TGTGCCAGCGTTTGGGGGGGCACAGATACGCAGTATTTT	CASVWGGTDTQYF
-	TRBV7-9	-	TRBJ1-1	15	TGTGCCAGCAACTTACCGGGTTTCGGGAACACTGAAGCTTTCTTT	CASNLPGFGNTEAFF
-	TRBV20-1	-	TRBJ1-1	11	TGCAGTGCTCTAATGAACACTGAAGCTTTCTTT	CSALMNTEAFF
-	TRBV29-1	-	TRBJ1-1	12	TGCAGCGTTGAAGGACCAAGGGAGGGAGCTTTCTTT	CSVEGPREGAFF
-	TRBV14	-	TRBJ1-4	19	TGTGCCAGCAGCCAAGATCGAACGCAGGCGGGTGCAACTAATGAAAAACTGTTTTTT	CASSQDRTQAGATNEKLFF
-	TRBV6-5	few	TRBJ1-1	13	TGTGCCATAGGAGCTAGTCCGAACACTGAAGCTTTCTTT	CAIGASPNTEAFF